This T cell receptor (beta chain) comes out of a study of cytomegalovirus exposure and HLA in healthy donors. Study conclusions and caveats: Researchers reported in a later analysis that a missense DCLRE1C variant was tied to TCR beta V- and J-gene trimming. Relative to equally common others, HLA-associated TCR beta chains showed greater clonal expansion in a later analysis. Judged likely to be a sequencing artifact was a cluster of highly shared sequence variants.

A remark on this clone: Antigen specificity is unknown.

PCR used 60 Vbeta primers and 13 Jbeta primers. TCRdb keeps only in-frame clones here, not all; method: immunoSEQ multiplex PCR. The sample holds 170,000 or so clones, about three quarters seen once. Material for sequencing was PBMCs. The sequence derives from a man in his forties or fifties in good health and CMV-seronegative.

CDR3 DNA: TGTGCCAGCAGCTTAGTTCCGGAGGCGGAGACCCAGTACTTC. Its protein product is CASSLVPEAETQYF. The rearrangement links TRBV7-8 to TRBJ2-5, with D possibly TRBD2 on 5 matching bases. The germline V gene encodes CDR1 SGHVS and CDR2 FQNEAQ. This CDR3 region has 14 residues. V lost 1 base, J lost 5 bases, and 11 bases lay in between.